This T cell receptor beta chain was found in a study of identifying expanded T cells in peripheral blood. V was clipped by 6 bases and J by 3 bases; unmatched bases: 7. The V gene's germline CDR1 is MDHEN and CDR2 SYDVKM. The CDR3 has 14 residues. In the case of this clone: Its antigen is not identified.

General study points: Across healthy donors, higher total template counts meant significantly greater roughly 2-week count variance.

Sequencing was performed with immunoSEQ multiplex PCR; in TCRdb, only in-frame clones are kept and a portion is missing. Of tens of thousands of clones detected, approximately 85% appear once; the ten largest clones hold roughly 18%. Sequencing input: blood. The V call is TRBV28, the J call TRBJ2-7; 8 bases match TRBD1. This TCR was sampled from a person aged 18 to 75 in good health. The CDR3 bases are TGTGCCAGCAGCCCACTGACAGGGGACTACGAGCAGTACTTC. Protein product: CASSPLTGDYEQYF.